Sequencing of this T cell receptor (beta chain) was carried out in a study of T cells in Graves' hyperthyroidism and ophthalmopathy. The CDR3 runs to 12 residues. The V gene end was trimmed by 6 bases and the J gene end by 6 bases; junction bases not matched to a gene: 1. Germline CDR1 SNHLY, CDR2 FYNNEI. Study-wide results and caveats: Median prediction lead before ophthalmopathy onset was 6.5 months with the model. Most thyroid clonotypes that were expanded above 0.001 also turned up in blood.

For this clonotype: Its antigen is currently unknown.

Thyroid ultrasound and orbital computed tomography, with clinical symptoms and serum thyroxine and TRAb, informed diagnoses. The investigators amplified TCR beta CDR3 regions from RNA transcripts. Using the HTBI primer set, a first-round RT-PCR was run on the TCR CDR3. TCRdb independently ran MiXCR on the multiplex PCR reads; one entry per CDR3 protein. The table has 400,000 to 500,000 distinct CDR3 sequences, under 15% seen once; the top ten hold roughly an eighth. This clonotype was obtained from a man aged 18-30 years with Graves' ophthalmopathy. V is TRBV2 and J is TRBJ1-1; TRBD1 matches at 10 bases. The source material was blood. This chain's CDR3 is CASRTGGSEAFF. The CDR3 DNA is TGTGCCAGCAGGACAGGGGGCTCTGAAGCTTTCTTT.